This T cell receptor (beta chain) emerged from a study of shared clonotypes between healthy human individuals. Comment on this clone: This sample includes further DNA sequences coding for the same CDR3.

Trimming shortened V by 2 bases and J by 1 base, and 10 bases separated the two germline ends. The CDR3 sequence is 14 residues long. Germline CDR1 SGHRS, CDR2 YFSETQ. Only in-frame clones appear in the TCRdb table, and some are missing; sequencing was by immunoSEQ multiplex PCR. Of 900,000 to 1,200,000 clones listed, approximately 78% were seen once; the top ten hold roughly 0.65%. Input material: memory CD4+ T cells from PBMCs. The subset here: CD45RA-negative fraction. This chain links TRBV5-1 with TRBJ2-7; perhaps D is TRBD1 or TRBD2 (5 bases each). The receptor's source is a man younger than 35 in good health. Some clones in this sample may be carry-over from other donors' samples. In DNA, the CDR3 is TGCGCCAGCAGCTTTACGGGACCATCCTACGAGCAGTACTTC. Protein sequence: CASSFTGPSYEQYF.